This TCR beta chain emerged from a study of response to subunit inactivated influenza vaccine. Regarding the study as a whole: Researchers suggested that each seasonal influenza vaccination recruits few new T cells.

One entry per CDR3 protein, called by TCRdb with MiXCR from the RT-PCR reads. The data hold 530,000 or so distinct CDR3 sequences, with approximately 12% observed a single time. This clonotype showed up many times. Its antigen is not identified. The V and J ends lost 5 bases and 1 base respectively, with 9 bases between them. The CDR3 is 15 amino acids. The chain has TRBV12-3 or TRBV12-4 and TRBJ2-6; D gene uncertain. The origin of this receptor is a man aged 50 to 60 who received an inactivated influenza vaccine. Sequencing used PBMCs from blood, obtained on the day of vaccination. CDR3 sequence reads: CASSPPTSGANVLTF. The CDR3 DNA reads TGTGCCAGCAGTCCCCCTACTTCTGGGGCCAACGTCCTGACTTTC.